The next 9 T cell receptor beta chains were all read from a single sample in a study of tumor-infiltrating lymphocytes in primary liver carcinoma. Unsorted whole blood supplied the blood RNA, and germline DNA was isolated too. Synthesis of TCR beta cDNA was carried out from about 500 ng total RNA with a constant-region primer. Nested multiplex PCR, run for three rounds with slightly modified ARM-PCR, yielded TCR beta libraries. It was with TRBV1-TRBV30 forward primers and a C-beta reverse primer that the first two PCR rounds were run, at around 11 cycles each. Each CDR3 protein gets one entry after TCRdb re-called the multiplex PCR reads with MiXCR. The sample holds almost 200,000 distinct CDR3 sequences, about 61% seen once. Sequencing was done on a sample of peripheral blood. These receptors came from a woman aged 60-70 years with primary liver carcinoma and hepatitis B virus infection.

Details on this clonotype: The CDR3 end shows no conserved phenylalanine or tryptophan, and so a read error is likely. CDR3 in amino acids: CSVDAPRDSATKLFL. Written as DNA, the CDR3 is TGCAGTGTTGATGCCCCTCGGGACAGTGCGACGAAACTGTTTTTA. The J gene is TRBJ1-4, the V gene TRBV29-1, with 7 nucleotides matching TRBD1. Per the germline V gene, CDR1 is SQVTM and CDR2 is ANQGSEA. The CDR3 loop spans 15 amino acids.

A note on this clonotype: The junction departs from the called germline gene at one end, perhaps through a read error. The chain has TRBV7-9 and TRBJ2-7; D unresolved. Germline-derived CDR1 and CDR2 are SEHNR and FQNEAQ (reference sequence). The CDR3 loop spans 12 amino acids. CDR3 DNA: TGTGCCAGCAGCCACGAGCTACACGAGGAGTACTTC. It specifies CASSHELHEEYF.

V gene TRBV12-3 or TRBV12-4 combines with J gene TRBJ2-3; D call uncertain. Trimming cost V 6 bases and J 3 bases, with 16 bases left between them. CDR3 size: 15 residues. The CDR3 coding sequence is TGTGCCAGCAGCCTGGGCGGCATGAGGACAGATACGCAGTATTTT. Translation: CASSLGGMRTDTQYF.

Notes on this clonotype: One base away lies a much larger clone, so this may be a sequencing read error. V usage is TRBV10-1 and J usage is TRBJ2-5; 8 nucleotides align to TRBD1. The V gene end was trimmed by 0 bases and the J gene end by 9 bases; junction bases not matched to a gene: 6. Germline V gene lookup returns CDR1 WNHNN and CDR2 SYGVQD (reference sequence). The CDR3 is 14 amino acids. The CDR3 bases are TGCGCCAGCAGTGAGTCCCAGGGGGCAAAGGCCCAGTACTTC. It codes for CASSESQGAKAQYF.

As to this clonotype: One end of the junction does not line up with germline, which may come from a read error. The chain employs TRBV6-1 and TRBJ1-1; TRBD1 agrees at 9 bases. This CDR3 has 15 amino acids. Germline CDR1 and CDR2: MNHNS and SASEGT. CDR3 protein: CASNIRQGVGTEAIF. The CDR3 DNA reads as TGTGCCAGCAATATAAGACAGGGGGTAGGCACTGAAGCTATCTTT.

With respect to this clonotype: At one of its ends the junction is not consistent with the germline gene, which may arise from a read error. The chain employs TRBV11-1 and TRBJ2-7; 8 bases match TRBD1. CDR1 and CDR2 from the germline V gene are SGHAT and FQDESV (reference sequence). This CDR3 spans 14 amino acids. CDR3 bases: TGTGCAAGCAGCTCCCGGGACAGGCCTTACGGGCAGTACTTC. Its protein product is CASSSRDRPYGQYF. Supplemented by reference TRBV11-1 and TRBJ2-7, the full variable domain reads EAEVAQSPRYKITEKSQAVAFWCDPISGHATLYWYRQILGQGPELLVQFQDESVVDDSQLPKDRFSAERLKGVDSTLKIQPAELGDSAMYLCASSSRDRPYGQYFGPGTRLTVT.

Comments on this clonotype: It may be a read error: a sequence one base away is much more abundant. The V call is TRBV28, the J call TRBJ2-1; the D gene is possibly TRBD2 (7 bases). This CDR3 spans 16 amino acids. Germline CDR1 MDHEN, CDR2 SYDVKM. This CDR3 reads CATIEAGAPSYNEQLF. The DNA of the CDR3 is TGTGCCACCATTGAGGCGGGGGCTCCCTCCTACAATGAGCAGCTCTTC.

This clonotype was counted ten times or more. The gene calls are TRBV6-1 and TRBJ1-5; D is uncertain. Germline CDR1 reads MNHNS; CDR2 reads SASEGT. V lost 5 bases and J lost 0, with 11 bases in between. This CDR3 region has 15 residues. The CDR3 region is CASSPATYSNQPQHF. CDR3 in DNA: TGTGCCAGCAGTCCCGCGACTTATAGCAATCAGCCCCAGCATTTT.

This clonotype has only one observation. This chain joins TRBV28 and TRBJ1-4; a possible D gene is TRBD1 (6 bases). Germline CDR1 is MDHEN and CDR2 is SYDVKM. Trimming stripped 8 bases from V and 7 bases from J, with 17 bases between. This CDR3 is built from 14 residues. For the CDR3, the DNA is TGTGCCAGCGGCGCAGGGGTATTTAGTGAAAAACTGTTTTTT. Its protein is CASGAGVFSEKLFF.